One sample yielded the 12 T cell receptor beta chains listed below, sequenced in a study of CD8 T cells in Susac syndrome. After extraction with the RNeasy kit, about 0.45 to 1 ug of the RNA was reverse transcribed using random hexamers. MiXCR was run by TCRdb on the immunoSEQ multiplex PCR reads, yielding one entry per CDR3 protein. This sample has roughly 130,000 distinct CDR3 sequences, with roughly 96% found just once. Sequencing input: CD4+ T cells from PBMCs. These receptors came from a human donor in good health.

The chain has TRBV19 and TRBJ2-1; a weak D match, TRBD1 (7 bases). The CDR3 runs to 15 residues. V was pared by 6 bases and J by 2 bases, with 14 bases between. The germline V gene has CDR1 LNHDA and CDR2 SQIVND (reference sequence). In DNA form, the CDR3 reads TGTGCCAGTAGGATTGGAGGGGGCGCCTACAATGAGCAGTTCTTC. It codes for CASRIGGGAYNEQFF.

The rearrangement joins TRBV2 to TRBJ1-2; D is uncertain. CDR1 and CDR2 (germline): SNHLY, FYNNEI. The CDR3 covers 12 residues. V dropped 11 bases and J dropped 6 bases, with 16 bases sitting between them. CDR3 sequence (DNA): TGTGCCCGTGGGGTAGGGCCCGATGGCTACACCTTC. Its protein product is CARGVGPDGYTF.

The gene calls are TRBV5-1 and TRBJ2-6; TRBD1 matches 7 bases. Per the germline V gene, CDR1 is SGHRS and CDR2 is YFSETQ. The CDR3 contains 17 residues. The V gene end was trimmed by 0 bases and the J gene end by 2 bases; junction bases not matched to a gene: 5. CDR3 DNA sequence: TGCGCCAGCAGCTTGGCGGTGGACAGGACTGGGGCCAACGTCCTGACTTTC. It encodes CASSLAVDRTGANVLTF.

CDR3 protein: CASSVTAQNYGYTF. The CDR3 region has the DNA TGTGCCAGCAGTGTGACAGCACAAAACTATGGCTACACCTTC. The V gene is TRBV2, the J gene TRBJ1-2; D might be TRBD1 (5 bases). The V gene's germline CDR1 is SNHLY and CDR2 FYNNEI. Trimming removed 4 bases at V and 2 bases at J, with 11 bases between. This CDR3 is 14 amino acids long.

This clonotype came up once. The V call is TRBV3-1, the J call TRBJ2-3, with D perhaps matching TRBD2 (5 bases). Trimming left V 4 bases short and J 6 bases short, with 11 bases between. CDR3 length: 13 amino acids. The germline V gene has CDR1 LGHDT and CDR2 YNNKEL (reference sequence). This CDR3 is CASSRRSEDTQYF. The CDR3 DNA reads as TGTGCCAGCAGCCGGAGGTCTGAGGATACGCAGTATTTT.

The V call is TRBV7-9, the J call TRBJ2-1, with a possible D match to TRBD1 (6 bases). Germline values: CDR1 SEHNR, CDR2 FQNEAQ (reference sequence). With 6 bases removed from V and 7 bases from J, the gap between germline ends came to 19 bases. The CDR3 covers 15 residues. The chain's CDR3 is CASSPSGARRNEQFF. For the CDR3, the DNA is TGTGCCAGCAGTCCCTCAGGGGCTAGACGGAATGAGCAGTTCTTC. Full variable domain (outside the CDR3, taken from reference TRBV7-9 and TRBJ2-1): DTGVSQNPRHKITKRGQNVTFRCDPISEHNRLYWYRQTLGQGPEFLTYFQNEAQLEKSRLLSDRFSAERPKGSFSTLEIQRTEQGDSAMYLCASSPSGARRNEQFFGPGTRLTVL.

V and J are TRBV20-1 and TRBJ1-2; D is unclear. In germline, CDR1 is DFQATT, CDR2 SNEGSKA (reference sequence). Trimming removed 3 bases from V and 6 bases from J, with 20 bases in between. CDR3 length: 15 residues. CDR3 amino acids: CSASLGITPGHGYTF. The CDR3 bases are TGCAGTGCTAGCCTGGGAATTACCCCTGGTCATGGCTACACCTTC.

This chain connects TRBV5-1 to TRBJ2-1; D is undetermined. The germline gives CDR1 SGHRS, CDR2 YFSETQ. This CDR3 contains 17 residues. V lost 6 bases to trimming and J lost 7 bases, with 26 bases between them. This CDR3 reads CASTPPVGYSGENEQFF. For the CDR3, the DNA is TGCGCCAGCACCCCTCCTGTAGGGTACTCTGGCGAGAATGAGCAGTTCTTC.

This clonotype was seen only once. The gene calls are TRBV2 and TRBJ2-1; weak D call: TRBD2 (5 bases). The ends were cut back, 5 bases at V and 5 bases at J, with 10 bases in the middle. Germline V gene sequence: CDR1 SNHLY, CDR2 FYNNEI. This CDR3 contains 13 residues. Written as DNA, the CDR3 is TGTGCCAGCAGTTATAGCGAGAACAATGAGCAGTTCTTC. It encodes CASSYSENNEQFF.

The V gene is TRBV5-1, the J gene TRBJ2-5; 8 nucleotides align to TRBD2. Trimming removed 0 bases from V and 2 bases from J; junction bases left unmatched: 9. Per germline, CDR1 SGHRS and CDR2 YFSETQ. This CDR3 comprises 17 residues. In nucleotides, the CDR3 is TGCGCCAGCAGCTTGGGCTCCCTAGCGGGTCCTCAAGAGACCCAGTACTTC. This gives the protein CASSLGSLAGPQETQYF.

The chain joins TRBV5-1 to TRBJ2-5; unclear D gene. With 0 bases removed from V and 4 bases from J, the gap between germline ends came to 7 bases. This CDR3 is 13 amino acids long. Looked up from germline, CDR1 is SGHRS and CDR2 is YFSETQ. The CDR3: CASSLEGRETQYF. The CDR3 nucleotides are TGCGCCAGCAGCTTGGAAGGGCGAGAGACCCAGTACTTC.

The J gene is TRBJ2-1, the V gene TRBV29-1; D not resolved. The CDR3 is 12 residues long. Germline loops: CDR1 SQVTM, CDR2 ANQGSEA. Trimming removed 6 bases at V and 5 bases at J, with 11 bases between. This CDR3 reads CSVGRVDNEQFF. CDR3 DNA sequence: TGCAGCGTCGGCCGGGTCGACAATGAGCAGTTCTTC.